This T cell receptor (beta chain) comes out of a study of early T cells in non-severe SARS-CoV-2 infection. Overall study context: Sequenced material consisted of bulk RNA (from unsorted whole blood), and chains were unpaired.

The CDR3 is 16 residues long. V trimming: 5 bases; J trimming: 7 bases; junction bases outside the gene matches: 12. Unique molecular identifiers were added to individual cDNA molecules. TCRdb redid the calling of the 5' RACE reads with MiXCR, one entry per CDR3 protein. The repertoire has some 50,000 distinct CDR3 sequences, around 5.6% of them found once; the top ten carry about 4.3%. This clonotype was observed at least ten times. The receptor was derived from an adult who was a healthcare worker with PCR-confirmed SARS-CoV-2 infection or an uninfected control (not recorded which). Sequencing input: whole blood. The chain is built from TRBV12-3 or TRBV12-4 and TRBJ2-1; the match to TRBD2 covers 9 bases. The chain's CDR3 is CASSIGVAGELNEQFF. CDR3 coding DNA: TGTGCCAGCAGTATCGGTGTAGCGGGAGAGCTAAATGAGCAGTTCTTC.